The next 16 T cell receptor beta chains were all read from a single sample in a study of radiation and T cells in renal cell carcinoma. Some clones are missing from TCRdb's copy, which holds only in-frame ones; the method was immunoSEQ multiplex PCR. This sample has tens of thousands of clones, with approximately 86% found just once. Time point defined: blood 2 weeks post-SBRT. The treatment was: 15 Gy SBRT to primary tumor, nephrectomy 4 weeks later. Sequenced material: blood, taken from a patient whose treatment included radiotherapy and nephrectomy. Source of these receptors: a woman between 45 and 60 years old with renal cell carcinoma.

This chain connects TRBV5-5 to TRBJ2-7, with 8 bases that match TRBD1. Trimming took 4 bases from V and 6 from J; bases not matched to a gene: 6. This CDR3 spans 13 amino acids. Germline V lookup: CDR1 SGHKS, CDR2 YYEKEE (reference sequence). The CDR3 DNA follows: TGTGCCAGCAGCCCGGGACAGGTGAGCGAGCAGTACTTC. Translation: CASSPGQVSEQYF. The full variable domain, in which reference TRBV5-5 and TRBJ2-7 provide the parts outside the CDR3, is DAGVTQSPTHLIKTRGQQVTLRCSPISGHKSVSWYQQVLGQGPQFIFQYYEKEERGRGNFPDRFSARQFPNYSSELNVNALLLGDSALYLCASSPGQVSEQYFGPGTRLTVT.

This sequence joins TRBV2 and TRBJ2-3; a weak D match, TRBD1 (6 bases). Germline V gene data show CDR1 as SNHLY and CDR2 as FYNNEI. The CDR3 has 15 residues. Trimming left V 5 bases short and J 0 bases short, with 12 bases between. The CDR3 here is CASSLHRASTDTQYF. CDR3 nucleotides: TGTGCCAGCAGTCTACACAGGGCCAGCACAGATACGCAGTATTTT.

The chain links TRBV5-1 to TRBJ2-1; no clear D gene. There are 15 residues in the CDR3. Germline CDR1 SGHRS, CDR2 YFSETQ. The V gene lost 4 bases and the J gene lost 0 bases, with 11 bases spanning the gap. CDR3 residues: CASSPSESSYNEQFF. CDR3 DNA sequence: TGCGCCAGCAGCCCCTCGGAGAGCTCCTACAATGAGCAGTTCTTC.

V is TRBV5-6 and J is TRBJ1-1; D might be TRBD1 (5 bases). The CDR3 is 14 amino acids. V was pared by 0 bases and J by 5 bases, with 11 bases between. Germline-derived CDR1 and CDR2 are SGHDT and YYEEEE. CDR3 protein: CASSLDGGNTEAFF. DNA of the CDR3: TGTGCCAGCAGCTTGGACGGGGGTAATACTGAAGCTTTCTTT.

The chain recombines TRBV2 with TRBJ2-7; 8 bases map to TRBD2. The V and J ends lost 6 bases and 6 bases, in that order; junction bases with no gene match: 10. The CDR3 extends over 14 amino acids. Germline V gives CDR1 SNHLY, CDR2 FYNNEI. CDR3 region: CASSQGLVTVEQYF. In nucleotides, the CDR3 is TGTGCCAGCAGCCAGGGACTAGTAACGGTCGAGCAGTACTTC.

This clone was detected once. This chain joins TRBV19 and TRBJ2-2; no definite D call. The CDR3 loop spans 14 amino acids. Trimming shortened V by 3 bases and J by 6 bases, and 11 bases separated the two germline ends. Germline values: CDR1 LNHDA, CDR2 SQIVND (reference sequence). The CDR3, as DNA: TGTGCCAGTAGTATGAAACAGCTATCCGGGGAGCTGTTTTTT. Translated, it gives CASSMKQLSGELFF.

V usage is TRBV9 and J usage is TRBJ2-2; D is tentatively TRBD1 or TRBD2 (5 bases each). Germline V CDR1 and CDR2: SGDLS, YYNGEE. Trimming removed 0 bases from V and 3 bases from J, with 12 bases in between. The CDR3 covers 16 residues. CDR3 sequence (DNA): TGTGCCAGCAGCGTAGGAGGGGTTGTGCACACCGGGGAGCTGTTTTTT. Protein sequence: CASSVGGVVHTGELFF.

This clone was recorded only once. This chain uses TRBV6-6 with TRBJ2-6; D gene unclear. Germline CDR1 MNHNY, CDR2 SVGAGI (reference sequence). The CDR3 has 13 amino acids. V lost 6 bases, J lost 2 bases, and 5 bases lay in between. This CDR3 reads CASREPGANVLTF. For the CDR3, the DNA is TGTGCCAGCAGGGAGCCTGGGGCCAACGTCCTGACTTTC.

This clone turned up a few times. This chain joins TRBV19 and TRBJ1-2; TRBD1 matches 10 bases. V shed 6 bases, J shed 4 bases, and the junction held 5 bases outside the gene matches. This CDR3 region has 14 residues. Germline V gene data show CDR1 as LNHDA and CDR2 as SQIVND (reference sequence). This chain's CDR3 is CASSLRDRGYGYTF. The CDR3 coding sequence is TGTGCCAGTAGCCTCCGGGACAGGGGCTATGGCTACACCTTC. Full variable domain (missing parts from reference TRBV19 and TRBJ1-2): DGGITQSPKYLFRKEGQNVTLSCEQNLNHDAMYWYRQDPGQGLRLIYYSQIVNDFQKGDIAEGYSVSREKKESFPLTVTSAQKNPTAFYLCASSLRDRGYGYTFGSGTRLTVV.

This chain joins TRBV11-3 and TRBJ2-3; D might be TRBD1 or TRBD2, each matching 6 bases. The ends were cut back, 2 bases at V and 2 bases at J, with 14 bases in the middle. Germline V CDR1 and CDR2: SGHNT, YENEEA. This CDR3 is 16 amino acids long. CDR3 nucleotides: TGTGCCAGCAGCTTAAATTTGTGGGGGGCCACAGATACGCAGTATTTT. This gives the protein CASSLNLWGATDTQYF.

The V call is TRBV7-9, the J call TRBJ2-7; tentative D call: TRBD1 (5 bases). The CDR3 has 13 amino acids. The germline V gene encodes CDR1 SEHNR and CDR2 FQNEAQ (reference sequence). Trimming shortened V by 5 bases and J by 0 bases, and 8 bases separated the two germline ends. CDR3 protein: CASSVGASYEQYF. The CDR3 DNA reads TGTGCCAGCAGCGTAGGGGCCTCCTACGAGCAGTACTTC.

This chain joins TRBV28 and TRBJ1-1; D uncertain. The CDR3 runs to 11 residues. CDR1 is MDHEN and CDR2 is SYDVKM in the germline V gene. Between the trimmed V and J ends, which lost 10 bases and 3 bases, there was a span of 9 bases. Here the CDR3 DNA reads TGTGCCACAGAAGGGTACACTGAAGCTTTCTTT. Protein product: CATEGYTEAFF.

This chain joins TRBV19 and TRBJ2-5, with TRBD1 as a possible D gene (6 bases). The germline V gene has CDR1 LNHDA and CDR2 SQIVND (reference sequence). V dropped 4 bases and J dropped 0 bases, with 12 bases sitting between them. CDR3 size: 15 residues. For the CDR3, the DNA is TGTGCCAGTAGTACAATCACAGGGTACCAAGAGACCCAGTACTTC. It yields the protein CASSTITGYQETQYF.

This clone appeared a few times. V gene TRBV30 combines with J gene TRBJ2-6; D might be TRBD1 (6 bases). The CDR3 is 14 amino acids. V lost 8 bases and J 3 bases, leaving 14 bases between the germline ends. Germline CDR1 and CDR2: GTSNPN and SVGIG (reference sequence). CDR3 in DNA: TGTGCCGGTATGGGGGCGGGTGGGGCCAACGTCCTGACTTTC. This gives the protein CAGMGAGGANVLTF.

The chain combines TRBV6-5 with TRBJ2-7; possibly TRBD2 for D (5 bases). CDR1 is MNHEY and CDR2 is SVGAGI in the germline V gene. There are 13 residues in the CDR3. Trimming pared 7 bases from V and 0 bases from J, leaving 10 bases between. CDR3 loop: CASTPTSSYEQYF. The CDR3 nucleotides read TGTGCCAGCACCCCTACTAGCTCCTACGAGCAGTACTTC.

CDR3 nucleotide sequence: TGCGCCAGCGGAGACCAGGGGCAGGGAGTTTCTGGCTACACCTTC. It yields the protein CASGDQGQGVSGYTF. The J gene is TRBJ1-2, the V gene TRBV4-3; possibly TRBD1 for D (6 bases). Germline V gene sequence: CDR1 LGHNA, CDR2 YSLEER. CDR3 length: 15 amino acids. V lost 8 bases to trimming and J lost 7 bases, with 23 bases between them.